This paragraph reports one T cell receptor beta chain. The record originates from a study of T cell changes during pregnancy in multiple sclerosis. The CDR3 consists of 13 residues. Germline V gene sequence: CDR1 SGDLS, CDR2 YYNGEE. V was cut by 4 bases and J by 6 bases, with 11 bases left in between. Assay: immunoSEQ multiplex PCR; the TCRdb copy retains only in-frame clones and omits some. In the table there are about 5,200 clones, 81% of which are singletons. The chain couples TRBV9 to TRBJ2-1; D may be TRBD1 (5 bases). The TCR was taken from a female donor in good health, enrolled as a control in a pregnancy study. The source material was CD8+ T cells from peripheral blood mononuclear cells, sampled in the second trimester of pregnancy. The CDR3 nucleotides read TGTGCCAGCAGCCCCGCCAGGGCCAATGAGCAGTTCTTC. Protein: CASSPARANEQFF.